Following are 5 T cell receptor beta chains from one sample sequenced in a study of cytotoxic CD8 clonotypes in ibrutinib-treated CLL (dated by TCRdb to about 2021). Library construction relied on the immunoSEQ multiplex PCR assay. TCRdb took this table from immuneACCESS and kept in-frame rearrangements with V and J called. Such tables lack part of the clones; where checked against another copy, unresolved V genes explain under half of the gap, and the rest is unexplained. This sample gives more than 150,000 clones in total; over 60% of them show up just once. 10% to 15% of the sample is held by the ten biggest clonotypes. The label giving this sample's time point can be read as: approximately 2 years on ibrutinib. Sequences were derived from PBMCs, sampled after 24 months of ibrutinib treatment. The receptor set was obtained from a human donor with chronic lymphocytic leukemia.

This clone was counted a single time. The chain links TRBV5-5 to TRBJ2-4; 7 positions match TRBD1. Losses at the gene ends were 4 bases for V and 0 bases for J; bases not matched to a gene: 10. Germline V CDR1 and CDR2: SGHKS, YYEKEE (reference sequence). This CDR3 is 17 amino acids long. The CDR3: CASSETRDRKAKNIQYF. The CDR3 DNA follows: TGTGCCAGCAGCGAAACACGGGACAGAAAAGCCAAAAACATTCAGTACTTC.

This clone was counted only a few times. This chain uses TRBV4-1 with TRBJ2-7; either TRBD1 or TRBD2 may fit D (5 bases each). The germline V gene encodes CDR1 MGHRA and CDR2 YSYEKL. This CDR3 is 15 amino acids long. V shed 0 bases and J shed 7 bases, with 16 bases lying between them. This chain's CDR3 is CASSQDVPGPFEQYF. The DNA of the CDR3 is TGCGCCAGCAGCCAAGATGTCCCGGGACCTTTTGAGCAGTACTTC.

This clone appeared once. This chain uses TRBV12-5 with TRBJ2-1; 7 positions match TRBD1. This CDR3 comprises 19 residues. Germline V gene data show CDR1 as LGHNT and CDR2 as FRNRAP. Trimming took 5 bases from V and 2 from J; bases not matched to a gene: 18. The CDR3 spells CASGGITGETPPTYNEQFF. DNA for the CDR3: TGTGCTAGTGGTGGGATTACAGGGGAGACCCCTCCAACCTACAATGAGCAGTTCTTC.

V and J are TRBV6-6 and TRBJ2-5; TRBD2 might be the D (5 bases). The CDR3 has 14 residues. Germline V gene sequence: CDR1 MNHNY, CDR2 SVGAGI (reference sequence). V was trimmed by 5 bases and J by 5 bases, leaving 15 bases between them. The CDR3 DNA reads as TGTGCCAGCAGTGCCCCCCGGGGAAGGGAGACCCAGTACTTC. This sequence encodes CASSAPRGRETQYF.

CDR3 nucleotides: TGTGCCAGCAGCTTAGTGAGGGGAACAGATACGCAGTATTTT. Protein product: CASSLVRGTDTQYF. This rearrangement joins TRBV11-2 to TRBJ2-3, with D perhaps TRBD1 or TRBD2 (5 bases each). The CDR3 has 14 amino acids. Between the trimmed V and J ends, which lost 1 base and 3 bases, there was a span of 8 bases. CDR1 is SGHAT and CDR2 is FQNNGV in the germline V gene. The full variable domain, its missing parts supplied by reference TRBV11-2 and TRBJ2-3, is EAGVAQSPRYKIIEKRQSVAFWCNPISGHATLYWYQQILGQGPKLLIQFQNNGVVDDSQLPKDRFSAERLKGVDSTLKIQPAKLEDSAVYLCASSLVRGTDTQYFGPGTRLTVL.